This TCR beta chain was found in a study of T cell responses to AZD1222 COVID-19 vaccine. Study-wide points: Vaccine-associated CD4 TCRs ranged over spike, dominating at 160-218 and 743-854. Spike-specific TCR breadth and depth both grew after two AZD1222 doses. The number of AZD1222 recipients seropositive at baseline was only five or six. White British ancestry dominated among donors, who included more females, and clonal diversity was possibly underestimated.

Sequencing was performed with immunoSEQ multiplex PCR; in TCRdb, only in-frame clones are kept and a portion is missing. The table has some 120,000 clones, about nine tenths seen once. To note about this clone: As yet, its antigen is unknown.

CDR3 length: 15 residues. Trimming took off 6 bases at V and 10 bases at J, with 24 bases between the two ends. The germline CDR1 and CDR2 sequences are MNHEY and SMNVEV (reference sequence). The material sequenced was peripheral blood, taken on day 0 of AZD1222 vaccination. The V gene is TRBV27, the J gene TRBJ1-1, with a possible D match to TRBD1 (6 bases). The TCR sequence derives from an adult in good health. As DNA, the CDR3 is TGTGCCAGCAGACCCAACTATGGGGGGGGGCGCACAGCTTTCTTT. It is translated as CASRPNYGGGRTAFF.